This is a list of T cell receptor beta chains from one sample in a study of blood T cell repertoires in COVID-19. Assay: immunoSEQ multiplex PCR; the TCRdb copy retains only in-frame clones and omits some. The profile shows some 380,000 clones, approximately 91% of them singletons. The sequencing sample was made of PBMCs or T cells enriched from blood (not recorded which). The receptors here all came from a woman in her forties with acute COVID-19. CDR3s include the opening cysteine and the closing phenylalanine or tryptophan. Fields, in order: clone size, J gene, D gene, CDR3 length, V gene, CDR3 protein, CDR3 DNA. The D gene is left open where the match is weak. The size of a clone is reported for some rows only, either as once, few or many, or as a class for expanded clones.

-,TRBJ1-4,-,14,TRBV5-4,CASSYWGDNEKLFF,TGTGCCAGCAGCTACTGGGGAGACAATGAAAAACTGTTTTTT
few,TRBJ1-3,-,12,TRBV19,CASRAWTDTIYF,TGTGCCAGTAGAGCTTGGACTGACACCATATATTTT
-,TRBJ2-1,TRBD2,16,TRBV9,CASSPAQRGGYNEQFF,TGTGCCAGCAGCCCAGCCCAGCGGGGGGGATACAATGAGCAGTTCTTC
-,TRBJ2-1,TRBD2,17,TRBV4-2,CASSQGTSGGSYNEQFF,TGTGCCAGCAGCCAAGGAACTAGCGGGGGATCCTACAATGAGCAGTTCTTC
-,TRBJ1-1,TRBD1,14,TRBV13,CASSIDRGNTEAFF,TGTGCCAGCAGCATAGACAGGGGGAACACTGAAGCTTTCTTT
-,TRBJ1-1,-,12,TRBV29-1,CSVEEPGARAFF,TGCAGCGTTGAAGAACCAGGGGCTCGAGCTTTCTTT
-,TRBJ2-3,TRBD2,16,TRBV7-8,CASSETSGGATDTQYF,TGTGCCAGCAGCGAGACTAGCGGGGGGGCTACAGATACGCAGTATTTT
once,TRBJ1-2,-,14,TRBV6-6,CASRTGGTDYGYTF,TGTGCCAGCAGAACGGGGGGCACGGACTATGGCTACACCTTC
-,TRBJ1-2,TRBD1,16,TRBV7-9,CASSFTDRTSNYGYTF,TGTGCCAGCAGCTTCACGGACAGGACATCTAACTATGGCTACACCTTC
-,TRBJ2-3,-,15,TRBV6-1,CASSDETGSTDTQYF,TGTGCCAGCAGTGATGAAACAGGGAGCACAGATACGCAGTATTTT
-,TRBJ2-1,TRBD2,17,TRBV4-2,CASSQGESAGGNNEQFF,TGTGCCAGCAGCCAAGGCGAGTCAGCGGGGGGGAACAATGAGCAGTTCTTC
-,TRBJ2-2,TRBD2,18,TRBV11-3,CASTNYPRAGGLTGELFF,TGTGCCAGCACCAACTACCCCCGAGCGGGGGGTCTCACCGGGGAGCTGTTTTTT
-,TRBJ2-7,-,14,TRBV5-1,CASSLANTYYEQYF,TGCGCCAGCAGCTTGGCCAACACGTACTACGAGCAGTACTTC
-,TRBJ2-7,TRBD1,15,TRBV5-1,CASSFTGGGLYEQYF,TGCGCCAGCAGCTTCACAGGGGGCGGCCTCTACGAGCAGTACTTC
-,TRBJ1-1,TRBD1,15,TRBV5-4,CASSQLQGVNTEAFF,TGTGCCAGCAGCCAACTACAGGGGGTTAACACTGAAGCTTTCTTT
-,TRBJ1-2,-,16,TRBV6-4,CASPEGSRLTNYGYTF,TGTGCCAGCCCGGAGGGGTCCAGGCTGACTAACTATGGCTACACCTTC
-,TRBJ2-7,TRBD1,14,TRBV5-1,CASSSMTGAYEQYF,TGCGCCAGCAGCTCAATGACAGGGGCCTACGAGCAGTACTTC
-,TRBJ2-3,TRBD1,14,TRBV2,CASSRDRSTDTQYF,TGTGCCAGCAGTCGGGACAGAAGCACAGATACGCAGTATTTT
few,TRBJ1-6,-,13,TRBV30,CACTGMTNSPLHF,TGTGCCTGTACGGGGATGACTAATTCACCCCTCCACTTT
-,TRBJ1-3,-,15,TRBV4-1,CASSPGMIEGNTIYF,TGCGCCAGCAGCCCAGGAATGATCGAAGGAAACACCATATATTTT
-,TRBJ2-2,-,14,TRBV7-2,CASSLVGEAGELFF,TGTGCCAGCAGCTTAGTGGGGGAGGCCGGGGAGCTGTTTTTT
-,TRBJ1-1,TRBD1,16,TRBV13,CASSSQGRRGDTEAFF,TGTGCCAGCAGCTCACAGGGGCGCAGGGGGGACACTGAAGCTTTCTTT
-,TRBJ2-2,TRBD1,14,TRBV5-6,CASSPPTGGWELFF,TGTGCCAGCAGCCCGCCGACAGGGGGCTGGGAGCTGTTTTTT
-,TRBJ1-1,-,16,TRBV5-1,CASSLKAARGNTEAFF,TGCGCCAGCAGCTTGAAAGCTGCCAGGGGGAACACTGAAGCTTTCTTT
-,TRBJ2-5,-,15,TRBV7-8,CASSLLLDSRETQYF,TGTGCCAGCAGCTTATTATTGGACTCAAGGGAGACCCAGTACTTC
-,TRBJ1-1,-,13,TRBV5-4,CASKMAERTEAFF,TGTGCCAGCAAAATGGCGGAAAGGACTGAAGCTTTCTTT
-,TRBJ2-1,-,12,TRBV7-9,CASSQKSGEQFF,TGTGCCAGCAGCCAGAAGTCAGGTGAGCAGTTCTTC
-,TRBJ1-3,TRBD1,15,TRBV5-4,CASSLDRGTGNTIYF,TGTGCCAGCAGCCTTGACAGGGGAACTGGAAACACCATATATTTT
-,TRBJ1-2,-,12,TRBV3-1/TRBV3-2,CASSPLNGGYTF,TGTGCCAGCAGCCCTTTGAACGGTGGCTACACCTTC
-,TRBJ2-2,-,14,TRBV10-1,CASSVGRLAGELFF,TGCGCCAGCAGTGTGGGCAGGCTGGCCGGGGAGCTGTTTTTT
-,TRBJ1-2,-,15,TRBV30,CAWSVGVSQNYGYTF,TGTGCCTGGAGTGTAGGGGTGTCGCAGAACTATGGCTACACCTTC
once,TRBJ1-5,-,15,TRBV15,CATSRDFGRDQPQHF,TGTGCCACCAGCAGAGATTTCGGGCGGGATCAGCCCCAGCATTTT
once,TRBJ2-1,TRBD2,14,TRBV18,CASSQTSGGNEQFF,TGTGCCAGCTCCCAGACTAGCGGGGGGAATGAGCAGTTCTTC
once,TRBJ1-5,TRBD1,19,TRBV14,CASSHLPGQGRKSNQPQHF,TGTGCCAGCAGCCACCTACCGGGACAGGGAAGAAAAAGCAATCAGCCCCAGCATTTT
once,TRBJ1-5,-,13,TRBV2,CASSSGYNQPQHF,TGTGCCAGCAGTTCGGGTTACAATCAGCCCCAGCATTTT
-,TRBJ1-6,-,18,TRBV15,CATSRDLSQRVYNSPLHF,TGTGCCACCAGCAGAGATCTATCACAGAGAGTATATAATTCACCCCTCCACTTT
-,TRBJ2-1,-,16,TRBV5-1,CASSLGLRSLYNEQFF,TGCGCCAGCAGCTTGGGGCTCAGAAGTCTCTACAATGAGCAGTTCTTC
few,TRBJ2-1,-,13,TRBV5-4,CASSPRGKNEQFF,TGTGCCAGCAGCCCACGAGGGAAGAATGAGCAGTTCTTC
-,TRBJ1-2,-,15,TRBV5-1,CASSLAPTGSYGYTF,TGCGCCAGCAGCTTGGCCCCTACAGGGTCTTATGGCTACACCTTC
-,TRBJ1-6,-,14,TRBV5-6,CASSLPQYNSPLHF,TGTGCCAGCAGCTTGCCACAGTATAATTCACCCCTCCACTTT
-,TRBJ2-7,TRBD1,15,TRBV3-1/TRBV3-2,CASSPTGTGEYEQYF,TGTGCCAGCAGCCCTACCGGGACAGGGGAATACGAGCAGTACTTC
-,TRBJ1-2,-,16,TRBV24-1,CATSDVLRALANGYTF,TGTGCCACCAGTGATGTCCTCCGGGCACTAGCGAATGGCTACACCTTC
-,TRBJ1-1,TRBD1,12,TRBV29-1,CSVDRGRTEAFF,TGCAGCGTTGACAGGGGGCGTACTGAAGCTTTCTTT
-,TRBJ1-2,TRBD1,14,TRBV4-1,CASSQVQGPGGYTF,TGCGCCAGCAGCCAAGTACAGGGGCCTGGTGGCTACACCTTC
-,TRBJ1-5,TRBD1,16,TRBV7-8,CASSLDRTGFNQPQHF,TGTGCCAGCAGCTTGGACCGGACAGGGTTCAACCAGCCCCAGCATTTT
few,TRBJ2-7,-,14,TRBV24-1,CATSGTGRAPEQYF,TGTGCCACCAGTGGGACAGGGAGGGCCCCCGAGCAGTACTTC
-,TRBJ2-5,-,14,TRBV4-1,CASSQPRQAQTQYF,TGCGCCAGCAGCCAACCTAGACAGGCTCAGACCCAGTACTTC
-,TRBJ2-7,-,12,TRBV2,CASKAGRDEQYF,TGTGCCAGCAAGGCCGGCAGGGACGAGCAGTACTTC
few,TRBJ2-7,TRBD2,14,TRBV27,CASRRGGVSYEQYF,TGTGCCAGCAGGCGCGGGGGGGTCTCCTACGAGCAGTACTTC
-,TRBJ1-6,TRBD1,13,TRBV30,CAWGTGGNSPLHF,TGTGCCTGGGGGACAGGGGGAAATTCACCCCTCCACTTT
-,TRBJ1-3,TRBD1,15,TRBV5-4,CASSFQQGEGNTIYF,TGTGCCAGCAGCTTCCAACAGGGGGAAGGAAACACCATATATTTT
-,TRBJ1-5,-,15,TRBV19,CASSISGSRNQPQHF,TGTGCCAGTAGTATATCAGGATCACGCAATCAGCCCCAGCATTTT
-,TRBJ2-3,-,15,TRBV7-2,CASSLVGRGMNTQYF,TGTGCCAGCAGCTTAGTTGGGCGGGGTATGAATACGCAGTATTTT